This TCR beta chain was observed in a study of cytomegalovirus exposure and HLA in healthy donors. Looking at the study overall: Around 83% of 398 genotyped donors fell in the Caucasian-associated ancestry cluster.

13 Jbeta primers and 60 Vbeta primers were used for the PCR. Profiled with immunoSEQ multiplex PCR; TCRdb holds only in-frame clones, not every one. The table includes about 170,000 clones, about 85% detected once. Germline lookup yields CDR1 LGHNT and CDR2 FRNRAP. The CDR3 is 16 amino acids. Trimming left V 0 bases short and J 2 bases short, with 11 bases between. The TCR originated in a man between 18 and 29 years old in good health and CMV-seropositive. The sample was PBMCs. This chain connects TRBV12-5 to TRBJ1-5; D unresolved. CDR3 sequence reads: CASGLVLTGGNQPQHF. CDR3 nucleotides: TGTGCTAGTGGTTTGGTTCTAACCGGGGGCAATCAGCCCCAGCATTTT.